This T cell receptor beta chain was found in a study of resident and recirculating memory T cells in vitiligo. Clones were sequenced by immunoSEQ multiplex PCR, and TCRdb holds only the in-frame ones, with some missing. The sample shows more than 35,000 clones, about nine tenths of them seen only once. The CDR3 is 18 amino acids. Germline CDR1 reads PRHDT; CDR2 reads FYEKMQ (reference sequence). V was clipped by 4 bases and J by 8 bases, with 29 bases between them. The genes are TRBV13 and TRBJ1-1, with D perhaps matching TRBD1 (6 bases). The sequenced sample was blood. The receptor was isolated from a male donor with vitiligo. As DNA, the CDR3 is TGTGCCAGCAGCTCAGTGGGTCTAACAGGGAGGGTTCGGTCAGAAGCTTTCTTT. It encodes CASSSVGLTGRVRSEAFF.